The 10 T cell receptor beta chains listed next were all sequenced from one sample in a study of blood T cell repertoires in COVID-19. The table came from immunoSEQ multiplex PCR; TCRdb's copy has only in-frame clones and leaves some out. The sample shows 150,000 or so clones, 86% of them seen only once. Sequenced: peripheral blood. The source is a woman between 65 and 79 years old with acute or convalescent COVID-19.

This chain connects TRBV4-1 to TRBJ1-4; D perhaps matches TRBD1 (5 bases). The CDR3 is 16 residues long. Looked up from germline, CDR1 is MGHRA and CDR2 is YSYEKL. Trimming shortened V by 4 bases and J by 4 bases, and 16 bases separated the two germline ends. In nucleotides, the CDR3 is TGCGCCAGCAGCCGCCCTTCGCCAGGGCGTAATGAAAAACTGTTTTTT. Protein: CASSRPSPGRNEKLFF.

This chain links TRBV21-1 with TRBJ2-7; the DNA was not compared with TRBD2, the D call given in the table. TRBV21-1 constitutes a pseudogene. The CDR3 sequence is 15 residues long. CDR3 DNA sequence: TGTGCCAGCAGCAAAGACCATCACGAGGCCTACGAGCAGTACTTC. Amino acid sequence: CASSKDHHEAYEQYF.

CDR3 region: CASSQGGPDGEAFF. The CDR3 region has the DNA TGTGCCAGCAGCCAAGGAGGTCCAGATGGTGAAGCTTTCTTT. The V gene is TRBV4-2, the J gene TRBJ1-1; D is undetermined. CDR3 length: 14 residues. Trimming stripped 1 base from V and 7 bases from J, with 13 bases between. The germline V gene has CDR1 LGHNA and CDR2 YNFKEQ.

V usage is TRBV24-1 and J usage is TRBJ1-2, with 7 bases lining up with TRBD1. V lost 9 bases and J lost 0; bases outside the gene matches: 3. The CDR3 is 13 residues long. CDR1 and CDR2 from the germline V gene are KGHDR and SFDVKD. In DNA form, the CDR3 reads TGTGCCACCGCGGACAGGTCTAACTATGGCTACACCTTC. It specifies CATADRSNYGYTF.

This rearrangement joins TRBV10-1 to TRBJ2-3; 12 bases fit TRBD2. Germline loops: CDR1 WNHNN, CDR2 SYGVQD (reference sequence). The CDR3 spans 14 residues. Unmatched junction bases numbered 5, after V lost 10 bases and J lost 3 bases. CDR3 loop: CANMLAGGTDTQYF. DNA of the CDR3: TGCGCCAACATGCTAGCGGGGGGGACAGATACGCAGTATTTT.

The rearrangement links TRBV20-1 to TRBJ2-1, with 10 bases lining up with TRBD2. Germline assignment: CDR1 DFQATT and CDR2 SNEGSKA (reference sequence). Trimming cost V 3 bases and J 3 bases; bases outside gene matches: 20. CDR3 length equals 20 residues. The CDR3 nucleotides read TGCAGTGCTAGTCGGCGAGGGGTAGCGGGAGGCCGGGGTTACTACAATGAGCAGTTCTTC. Translation: CSASRRGVAGGRGYYNEQFF.

This clone was counted only a few times. This sequence joins TRBV6-4 and TRBJ1-5; 9 nucleotides align to TRBD1. This CDR3 spans 16 amino acids. Germline V gives CDR1 MRHNA, CDR2 SNTAGT. With V trimmed by 6 bases and J by 6 bases, 12 bases remained unmatched. In DNA form, the CDR3 reads TGTGCCAGCAGCCCTTCCGGGACAGGGATTGGTCAGCCCCAGCATTTT. Its translation is CASSPSGTGIGQPQHF.

The rearrangement links TRBV3-1 (or the pseudogene TRBV3-2) to TRBJ1-2; TRBD1 matches at 12 bases. J lost 4 bases, V lost 3 bases, and 12 bases had no gene match. The germline V gene has CDR1 LGHDT and CDR2 YNNKEL (reference sequence). This CDR3 spans 18 amino acids. The CDR3 DNA sequence: TGTGCCAGCAGCCAGGAAGGGACAGGGGGCGTCGTAGTCTATGGCTACACCTTC. Translated: CASSQEGTGGVVVYGYTF.

The rearrangement links TRBV4-1 to TRBJ2-1; 7 bases map to TRBD1. The CDR3 runs 16 residues. Per the germline V gene, CDR1 is MGHRA and CDR2 is YSYEKL. V gave up 0 bases and J gave up 1 base; unmatched junction bases: 3. The CDR3 region is CASSQDMGQSYNEQFF. The CDR3 DNA sequence: TGCGCCAGCAGCCAAGATATGGGACAGTCCTACAATGAGCAGTTCTTC.

CDR3 DNA sequence: TGCGCCAGCAGCTTGGGACCGAGGAATGAGCAGTTCTTC. Its translation: CASSLGPRNEQFF. The J gene is TRBJ2-1, the V gene TRBV5-1; D call uncertain. The CDR3 has 13 amino acids. V was shortened by 0 bases and J by 7 bases, with 8 bases between the two germline ends. CDR1 is SGHRS, CDR2 YFSETQ, per germline. Full variable domain (outside the CDR3, taken from reference TRBV5-1 and TRBJ2-1): KAGVTQTPRYLIKTRGQQVTLSCSPISGHRSVSWYQQTPGQGLQFLFEYFSETQRNKGNFPGRFSGRQFSNSRSEMNVSTLELGDSALYLCASSLGPRNEQFFGPGTRLTVL.